The 6 T cell receptor beta chains presented below share a single source sample, sequenced in a study of cytomegalovirus exposure and HLA in healthy donors. A multiplex PCR was run with 60 Vbeta primers and 13 Jbeta primers. Using immunoSEQ multiplex PCR, the repertoire was profiled, and TCRdb retains in-frame clones only, with some absent. The sample contains roughly 150,000 clones, approximately 80% of which appear only once. Sequencing was carried out using PBMCs. All receptors come from a male donor in good health and CMV-seropositive.

The chain is built from TRBV7-9 and TRBJ2-2; D possibly corresponds to TRBD1 (5 bases). From germline, CDR1 is SEHNR and CDR2 FQNEAQ (reference sequence). The germline V and J ends were trimmed by 5 bases and 2 bases, with 15 bases remaining between them. The CDR3 totals 16 residues. CDR3 residues: CASSLPGHFNTGELFF. The DNA for the CDR3 is TGTGCCAGCAGCCTTCCAGGACACTTCAACACCGGGGAGCTGTTTTTT.

The sample holds one count of this clone. The chain recombines TRBV30 with TRBJ1-5, with 9 positions matching TRBD1. Per germline, CDR1 GTSNPN and CDR2 SVGIG (reference sequence). The CDR3 length is 13 residues. With 5 bases clipped from V and 4 bases from J, the junction kept 3 bases outside the gene matches. CDR3 sequence (DNA): TGTGCCTGGGCCGGGACAGGGAATCAGCCCCAGCATTTT. Translation gives CAWAGTGNQPQHF.

V and J are TRBV10-1 and TRBJ1-1; 9 positions agree with TRBD1. Trimming removed 3 bases from V and 10 bases from J; junction bases left unmatched: 9. Germline loops: CDR1 WNHNN, CDR2 SYGVQD (reference sequence). This CDR3 is built from 14 residues. This CDR3 reads CASSDLGQGPVAFF. CDR3 nucleotides: TGCGCCAGCAGTGACCTCGGACAGGGGCCGGTAGCTTTCTTT.

For the CDR3, the DNA is TGTGCCAGCAGCCGAAATACAGGGCACGGCGCTGAAGCTTTCTTT. Its translation: CASSRNTGHGAEAFF. V and J are TRBV14 and TRBJ1-1, with D maybe TRBD1 (6 bases). Trimming removed 4 bases at V and 6 bases at J, with 18 bases between. This CDR3 region has 15 residues. Germline CDR1 reads SGHDN; CDR2 reads FVKESK.

The CDR3 here is CASTPRGINEKLFF. As DNA, the CDR3 is TGTGCCAGCACACCCAGGGGGATTAATGAAAAACTGTTTTTT. The V and J genes are TRBV5-5 and TRBJ1-4, with 7 bases lining up with TRBD1. The CDR3 extends over 14 amino acids. Per germline, CDR1 SGHKS and CDR2 YYEKEE (reference sequence). V trimming: 6 bases; J trimming: 4 bases; junction bases outside the gene matches: 6.

The rearrangement links TRBV28 to TRBJ1-5; 8 bases line up with TRBD1. CDR1 MDHEN and CDR2 SYDVKM come from the germline V gene. The CDR3 length is 14 residues. J gave up 7 bases and V 3 bases, and 5 bases lay outside the gene matches. CDR3 sequence (DNA): TGTGCCAGCAGTTTCCGGACAGGGAGACAGCCCCAGCATTTT. Protein sequence: CASSFRTGRQPQHF. Together with reference TRBV28 and TRBJ1-5, the CDR3 gives the full variable domain: DVKVTQSSRYLVKRTGEKVFLECVQDMDHENMFWYRQDPGLGLRLIYFSYDVKMKEKGDIPEGYSVSREKKERFSLILESASTNQTSMYLCASSFRTGRQPQHFGDGTRLSIL.